What follows are 12 T cell receptor beta chains derived from one specimen sequenced in a study of blood T cell repertoires in COVID-19. Assay: immunoSEQ multiplex PCR; the TCRdb copy retains only in-frame clones and omits some. The data hold 150,000 to 200,000 clones, with around 89% observed a single time. The material sequenced was peripheral blood. These receptors all come from a middle-aged man with acute or convalescent COVID-19.

The genes are TRBV10-3 and TRBJ2-7; the match to TRBD1 covers 10 bases. J lost 5 bases, V lost 8 bases, and 3 bases had no gene match. The V gene's germline CDR1 is ENHRY and CDR2 SYGVKD. There are 12 residues in the CDR3. The CDR3 loop reads CAISGQGNEQYF. The CDR3 coding sequence is TGTGCCATCTCGGGACAGGGGAACGAGCAGTACTTC.

The sample holds one count of this clone. The V and J genes are TRBV7-3 and TRBJ2-6; TRBD1 agrees at 7 bases. The V segment lost 5 bases and the J segment 0 bases; nucleotides outside the gene matches: 4. Germline loops: CDR1 SGHTA, CDR2 FQGTGA. There are 16 residues in the CDR3. The CDR3 sequence is CASSQQGSSGANVLTF. The CDR3 nucleotides are TGTGCCAGCAGCCAACAGGGGAGCTCTGGGGCCAACGTCCTGACTTTC.

This sequence joins TRBV28 and TRBJ2-3; tentatively, D is TRBD2 (5 bases). In germline, CDR1 is MDHEN, CDR2 SYDVKM. Between the trimmed V and J ends, which lost 4 bases and 4 bases, there was a span of 6 bases. The CDR3 sequence is 12 residues long. This CDR3 reads CASSSGADTQYF. The CDR3 nucleotides are TGTGCCAGCAGTTCCGGGGCAGATACGCAGTATTTT.

This clone came up once. The chain recombines TRBV28 with TRBJ2-7; D is possibly TRBD2 (6 bases). Germline loops: CDR1 MDHEN, CDR2 SYDVKM. This CDR3 has 17 amino acids. V dropped 6 bases and J dropped 1 base, with 22 bases sitting between them. The CDR3 reads CASRTLGGHPRSYEQYF. CDR3 DNA sequence: TGTGCCAGCAGAACTTTGGGAGGACATCCCAGATCCTACGAGCAGTACTTC. The full variable domain, completed using reference TRBV28 and TRBJ2-7, is DVKVTQSSRYLVKRTGEKVFLECVQDMDHENMFWYRQDPGLGLRLIYFSYDVKMKEKGDIPEGYSVSREKKERFSLILESASTNQTSMYLCASRTLGGHPRSYEQYFGPGTRLTVT.

This chain uses TRBV6-2 or TRBV6-3 with TRBJ2-6, with 8 bases identical to TRBD2. The germline V gene encodes CDR1 MNHEY and CDR2 SVGEGT. V shed 5 bases and J 2 bases; nucleotides not matched to a gene: 2. CDR3 length: 15 amino acids. Written as DNA, the CDR3 is TGTGCCAGCAGTACCGGGGGGGCTGGGGCCAACGTCCTGACTTTC. Encoded protein: CASSTGGAGANVLTF.

V and J are TRBV19 and TRBJ2-5; TRBD2 matches 9 bases. The CDR3 loop spans 17 amino acids. Germline values: CDR1 LNHDA, CDR2 SQIVND (reference sequence). V gave up 2 bases and J gave up 4 bases; unmatched junction bases: 11. The CDR3 DNA is TGTGCCAGTAGTATAAGGGGGACTAGCCGCCAGGGAGAGACCCAGTACTTC. This gives the protein CASSIRGTSRQGETQYF. Full variable domain (rest looked up from reference TRBV19 and TRBJ2-5): DGGITQSPKYLFRKEGQNVTLSCEQNLNHDAMYWYRQDPGQGLRLIYYSQIVNDFQKGDIAEGYSVSREKKESFPLTVTSAQKNPTAFYLCASSIRGTSRQGETQYFGPGTRLLVL.

The genes are TRBV21-1 and TRBJ1-2; TRBD1, the D gene given by the table, was not confirmed from the DNA. TRBV21-1 is termed a pseudogene. The CDR3 sequence is 15 residues long. CDR3 sequence: CASSKREDRGGGYTF. The CDR3 nucleotides are TGTGCCAGCAGCAAACGCGAAGACAGGGGAGGTGGCTACACCTTC.

CDR3 DNA: TGCAGTGCTAGTGCAGGGGCCGTGAACACTGAAGCTTTCTTT. Its translation: CSASAGAVNTEAFF. This chain joins TRBV20-1 and TRBJ1-1, with a tentative D call TRBD1 (6 bases). The germline V gene encodes CDR1 DFQATT and CDR2 SNEGSKA (reference sequence). CDR3 length equals 14 residues. Trimming left V 3 bases short and J 0 bases short, with 11 bases between.

The chain is built from TRBV18 and TRBJ2-5, with TRBD1 matching 9 bases. There are 15 residues in the CDR3. CDR1 is KGHSH and CDR2 is LQKENI in the germline V gene. The J segment lost 3 bases and the V segment lost 4 bases, leaving 6 bases of the junction unmatched. The CDR3 region is CASSRQGQGKETQYF. CDR3 DNA sequence: TGTGCCAGCTCACGCCAGGGACAGGGTAAAGAGACCCAGTACTTC.

The V call is TRBV30, the J call TRBJ1-1; D uncertain. Trimming left V 0 bases short and J 10 bases short, with 9 bases between. CDR1 is GTSNPN and CDR2 is SVGIG in the germline V gene (reference sequence). The CDR3 is made up of 11 amino acids. DNA for the CDR3: TGTGCCTGGAGTGTAGCAGGCCCAGCTTTCTTT. This codes for CAWSVAGPAFF.

This clone was observed a few times. The V call is TRBV6-6, the J call TRBJ2-7; D perhaps matches TRBD1 (8 bases). The CDR3 spans 14 residues. Germline values: CDR1 MNHNY, CDR2 SVGAGI (reference sequence). V was cut by 6 bases and J by 1 base, with 13 bases left in between. CDR3 in amino acids: CASRNRGGSYEQYF. In DNA, the CDR3 is TGTGCCAGCAGGAACAGGGGGGGTTCCTACGAGCAGTACTTC.

This chain links TRBV28 with TRBJ1-5, with TRBD1 identical over 8 bases. The CDR3 runs 14 residues. CDR1 and CDR2 from the germline V gene are MDHEN and SYDVKM. The ends lost 7 bases at V and 9 bases at J; junction bases unmatched: 11. The CDR3 DNA reads TGTGCCAGCACCAACGACAGGGGATTGGGGCCCCAGCATTTT. Translated: CASTNDRGLGPQHF.